At least ten counts were recorded for the clone carrying this T cell receptor (beta chain). The source of the sample is a study of human T cells and chemical hapten exposure. TCRdb re-derived calls from the RACE reads in MiXCR, one entry per CDR3 protein. The sample carries tens of thousands of distinct CDR3 sequences, 8.9% recorded once. The sample's time point: patch test 2, 6 weeks after DPC sensitization. The sample's treatment: therapeutic diphenylcyclopropenone sensitization with weekly scalp DPC. The sequencing used whole blood, collected in connection with sensitization to the hapten diphenylcyclopropenone (DPC). The receptor was isolated from a woman in her thirties or forties with alopecia areata. Some clones in this sample may be carry-over from other donors' samples.

This CDR3 reads CASSFQPNTGELFF. CDR3 bases: TGTGCCAGCAGCTTCCAGCCCAACACCGGGGAGCTGTTTTTT. This chain joins TRBV11-3 and TRBJ2-2; D gene uncertain. The germline V gene encodes CDR1 SGHNT and CDR2 YENEEA. Trimming shortened V by 3 bases and J by 2 bases, and 7 bases separated the two germline ends. The CDR3 loop spans 14 amino acids.